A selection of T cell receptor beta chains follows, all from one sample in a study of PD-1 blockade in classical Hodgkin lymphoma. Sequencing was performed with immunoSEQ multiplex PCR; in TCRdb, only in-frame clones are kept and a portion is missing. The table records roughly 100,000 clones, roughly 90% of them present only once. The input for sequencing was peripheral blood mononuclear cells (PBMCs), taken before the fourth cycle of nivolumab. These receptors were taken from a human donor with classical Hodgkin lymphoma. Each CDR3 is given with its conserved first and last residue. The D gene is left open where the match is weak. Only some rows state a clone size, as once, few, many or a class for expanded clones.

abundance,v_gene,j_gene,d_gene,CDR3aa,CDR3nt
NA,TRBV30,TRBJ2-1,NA,CAWNWRGARNEQFF,TGTGCCTGGAATTGGCGTGGAGCCCGGAATGAGCAGTTCTTC
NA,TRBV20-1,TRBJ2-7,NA,CSALRSYEQYF,TGCAGTGCTCTAAGGTCTTACGAGCAGTACTTC
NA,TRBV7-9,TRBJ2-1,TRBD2,CASSLALTSGSYDEQFF,TGTGCCAGCAGCTTAGCATTGACTAGCGGGAGCTACGATGAGCAGTTCTTC
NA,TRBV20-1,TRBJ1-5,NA,CSARENQPQHF,TGCAGTGCTAGAGAGAATCAGCCCCAGCATTTT
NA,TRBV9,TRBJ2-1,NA,CASSPTGAEQFF,TGTGCCAGCAGCCCGACAGGCGCTGAGCAGTTCTTC
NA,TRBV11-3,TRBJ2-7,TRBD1,CASSPPGQGNGEQYF,TGTGCCAGCAGCCCGCCGGGACAGGGGAACGGCGAGCAGTACTTC
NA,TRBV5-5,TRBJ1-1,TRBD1,CASSLNQGAVTEAFF,TGTGCCAGCAGCTTAAATCAGGGGGCGGTCACTGAAGCTTTCTTT
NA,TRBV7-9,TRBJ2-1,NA,CASSPLSPVYNEQFF,TGTGCCAGCAGCCCTCTCTCCCCCGTGTACAATGAGCAGTTCTTC
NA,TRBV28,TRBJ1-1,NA,CASSLLRERTEAFF,TGTGCCAGCAGTTTACTTCGCGAACGAACTGAAGCTTTCTTT
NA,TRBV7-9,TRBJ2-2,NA,CASSSTPGSANTGELFF,TGTGCCAGCAGCTCGACGCCGGGCAGCGCGAACACCGGGGAGCTGTTTTTT
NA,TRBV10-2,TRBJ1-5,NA,CASRDSNQPQHF,TGCGCCAGCAGAGACAGCAATCAGCCCCAGCATTTT
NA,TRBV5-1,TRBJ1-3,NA,CASSLGGTLGNTIYF,TGCGCCAGCAGCTTGGGCGGGACCCTAGGAAACACCATATATTTT
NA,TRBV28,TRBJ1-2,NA,CASSRAGTNYGYTF,TGTGCCAGCAGTAGGGCAGGGACTAACTATGGCTACACCTTC
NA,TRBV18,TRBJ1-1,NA,CASSFLEGNTEAFF,TGTGCCAGCTCCTTCCTAGAGGGGAACACTGAAGCTTTCTTT
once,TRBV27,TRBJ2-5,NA,CASSLRAQETQYF,TGTGCCAGCAGTTTGCGCGCTCAGGAGACCCAGTACTTC
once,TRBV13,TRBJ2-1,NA,CASSLSGNYNEQFF,TGTGCCAGCAGCCTGTCCGGGAACTACAATGAGCAGTTCTTC
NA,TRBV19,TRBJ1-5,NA,CASSISGAAYSNQPQHF,TGTGCCAGTAGTATAAGTGGAGCAGCCTATAGCAATCAGCCCCAGCATTTT
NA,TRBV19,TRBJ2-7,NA,CASSIVGGEQYF,TGTGCCAGTAGTATTGTCGGTGGCGAGCAGTACTTC
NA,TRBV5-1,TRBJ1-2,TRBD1,CASSPGQGYGYTF,TGCGCCAGCAGCCCGGGACAGGGTTATGGCTACACCTTC
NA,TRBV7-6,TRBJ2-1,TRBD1,CASSLGQGPNEQFF,TGTGCCAGCAGCTTAGGACAGGGCCCCAATGAGCAGTTCTTC
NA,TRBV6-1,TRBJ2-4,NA,CASSDPVPGGNIQYF,TGTGCCAGCAGTGACCCCGTTCCAGGGGGGAACATTCAGTACTTC
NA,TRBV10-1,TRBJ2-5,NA,CASSDPGETQYF,TGCGCCAGCAGTGATCCGGGGGAGACCCAGTACTTC
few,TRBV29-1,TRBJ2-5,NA,CSVEGWDLETQYF,TGCAGCGTTGAAGGTTGGGATTTGGAGACCCAGTACTTC
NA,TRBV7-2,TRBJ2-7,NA,CASSPRDFPYEQYF,TGTGCCAGCAGCCCCCGGGACTTTCCCTACGAGCAGTACTTC
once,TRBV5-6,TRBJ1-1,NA,CASSLGGGLTDHTEAFF,TGTGCCAGCAGCTTGGGAGGGGGATTAACAGACCACACTGAAGCTTTCTTT
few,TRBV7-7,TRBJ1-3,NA,CASSLEDGPSGNTIYF,TGTGCCAGCAGCTTAGAAGACGGACCCTCTGGAAACACCATATATTTT
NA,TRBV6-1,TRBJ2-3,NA,CASSGPSPPRDTQYF,TGTGCCAGCAGTGGACCCTCCCCCCCCAGGGATACGCAGTATTTT
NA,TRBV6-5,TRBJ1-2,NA,CASSLPGYGYTF,TGTGCCAGCAGCCTTCCCGGGTATGGCTACACCTTC
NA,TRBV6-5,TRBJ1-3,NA,CASSYSFGVSGNTIYF,TGTGCCAGCAGTTACTCCTTCGGGGTCTCTGGAAACACCATATATTTT
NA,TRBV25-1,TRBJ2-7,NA,CASSPVRPGPTSYEQYF,TGTGCCAGCAGTCCAGTTCGTCCGGGACCGACATCCTACGAGCAGTACTTC
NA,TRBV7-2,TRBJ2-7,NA,CASSLVFAYEQYF,TGTGCCAGCAGCCTTGTATTTGCCTACGAGCAGTACTTC
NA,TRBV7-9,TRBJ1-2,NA,CASSSSTRGYGYTF,TGTGCCAGCAGCTCCTCTACGAGAGGGTACGGCTACACCTTC
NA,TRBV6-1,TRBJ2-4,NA,CASGDPGLADQYF,TGTGCCAGCGGAGACCCGGGGCTGGCTGATCAGTACTTC
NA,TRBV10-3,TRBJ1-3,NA,CAIGRASGNTIYF,TGTGCCATCGGGCGGGCCTCTGGAAACACCATATATTTT
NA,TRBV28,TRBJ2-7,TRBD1,CASSPPGQGAYEQYF,TGTGCCAGCAGTCCCCCGGGACAGGGGGCTTACGAGCAGTACTTC
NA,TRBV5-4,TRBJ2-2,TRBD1,CASSSWTGGELFF,TGTGCCAGCAGCTCATGGACAGGCGGGGAGCTGTTTTTT
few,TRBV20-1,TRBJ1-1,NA,CSASPATLAFF,TGCAGTGCTAGTCCGGCGACCCTAGCTTTCTTT
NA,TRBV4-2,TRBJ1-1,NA,CASSPPWDTEGAFF,TGTGCCAGCAGCCCCCCGTGGGACACGGAGGGCGCTTTCTTT
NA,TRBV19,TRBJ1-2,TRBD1,CASSKGDDRDRNYGYTF,TGTGCCAGTAGTAAGGGGGACGACAGGGACCGTAACTATGGCTACACCTTC
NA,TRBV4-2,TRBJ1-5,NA,CASSQDDGTRNQPQHF,TGTGCCAGCAGCCAGGACGACGGGACCCGCAATCAGCCCCAGCATTTT